These T cell receptor beta chains were read from a single sample in a study of shared clonotypes between healthy human individuals. Using immunoSEQ multiplex PCR, the repertoire was profiled, and TCRdb retains in-frame clones only, with some absent. The sample has fewer than 1.8 million clones; approximately 98.5% are singletons. The material sequenced was naive CD4+ T cells sorted from blood. The origin of the receptors is a man younger than 40 in good health. The CDR3 runs from the conserved cysteine through the conserved F or W. The order of the fields is V gene, CDR3 length, D gene, J gene, clone size, CDR3 protein, CDR3 DNA. D genes are given only for firm matches. Clone size is stated in some rows and not others, as once, few, many or a class when expanded.

TRBV7-2,15,NA,TRBJ1-3,NA,CASSFGTHSGNTIYF,TGTGCCAGCAGCTTTGGGACACACTCTGGAAACACCATATATTTT
TRBV28,13,NA,TRBJ2-7,NA,CASSLGTVYEQYF,TGTGCCAGCAGCCTCGGGACCGTCTACGAGCAGTACTTC
TRBV9,16,NA,TRBJ2-2,NA,CASSVVGAGLTGELFF,TGTGCCAGCAGCGTAGTTGGGGCGGGATTAACCGGGGAGCTGTTTTTT
TRBV30,16,NA,TRBJ2-7,NA,CAWSVFGMADQYEQYF,TGTGCCTGGAGTGTTTTTGGAATGGCGGACCAGTACGAGCAGTACTTC
TRBV9,13,TRBD1,TRBJ2-7,NA,CASSVGTGDEQYF,TGTGCCAGCAGCGTAGGGACAGGGGATGAGCAGTACTTC
TRBV29-1,10,NA,TRBJ2-5,NA,CSVKKGTQYF,TGCAGCGTCAAAAAGGGGACCCAGTACTTC
TRBV7-9,16,TRBD2,TRBJ2-7,NA,CASSFASSGKDYEQYF,TGTGCCAGCAGCTTCGCATCTAGCGGGAAGGACTACGAGCAGTACTTC
TRBV15,15,NA,TRBJ2-6,NA,CATSPPRAGANVLTF,TGTGCCACCAGCCCTCCGCGAGCTGGGGCCAACGTCCTGACTTTC
TRBV27,14,NA,TRBJ2-7,NA,CASKKGGTSYEQYF,TGTGCCAGCAAGAAAGGCGGGACCTCCTACGAGCAGTACTTC
TRBV6-5,15,NA,TRBJ1-1,NA,CASSRRGGVNTEAFF,TGTGCCAGCAGCCGCAGGGGAGGGGTGAACACTGAAGCTTTCTTT
TRBV28,14,TRBD1,TRBJ2-2,NA,CASSLTGGTGELFF,TGTGCCAGCAGCCTGACAGGGGGCACCGGGGAGCTGTTTTTT
TRBV5-5,16,TRBD1,TRBJ1-1,NA,CASSPRGPPGYTEAFF,TGTGCCAGCAGCCCCAGGGGGCCACCGGGCTACACTGAAGCTTTCTTT
TRBV5-1,14,NA,TRBJ2-3,few,CASSSGTLTDTQYF,TGCGCCAGCAGCTCCGGGACGCTCACAGATACGCAGTATTTT
TRBV28,15,NA,TRBJ1-2,once,CASSPADLMAYGYTF,TGTGCCAGCAGTCCAGCGGACCTGATGGCCTATGGCTACACCTTC
TRBV11-2,15,TRBD1,TRBJ2-7,NA,CASSLVRDSIYEQYF,TGTGCCAGCAGCTTAGTAAGGGACAGCATATACGAGCAGTACTTC
TRBV4-1,15,TRBD1,TRBJ2-7,NA,CASSQGGQGIHEQYF,TGCGCCAGCAGCCAAGGAGGACAGGGAATCCACGAGCAGTACTTC
TRBV5-1,14,TRBD1,TRBJ2-3,NA,CASSTGQRGDTQYF,TGCGCCAGCAGCACGGGACAGAGGGGAGATACGCAGTATTTT
TRBV11-2,16,TRBD1,TRBJ2-1,NA,CASSPRQGFSYNEQFF,TGTGCCAGCAGCCCTCGACAGGGGTTCTCCTACAATGAGCAGTTCTTC
TRBV2,13,TRBD1,TRBJ1-1,NA,CAGQQTGVTEAFF,TGTGCCGGCCAACAGACAGGGGTCACTGAAGCTTTCTTT
TRBV11-3,16,NA,TRBJ2-2,NA,CASSLPSGNSDGELFF,TGTGCCAGCAGCTTGCCGAGTGGGAATTCTGACGGGGAGCTGTTTTTT
TRBV11-3,13,NA,TRBJ1-1,NA,CASSLRGNTEAFF,TGTGCCAGCAGCTTAAGGGGGAACACTGAAGCTTTCTTT
TRBV4-1,16,TRBD1,TRBJ1-3,NA,CASSQVTGPPGNTIYF,TGCGCCAGCAGCCAGGTGACAGGGCCACCTGGAAACACCATATATTTT
TRBV6-5,13,TRBD2,TRBJ2-1,NA,CASKGTKYNEQFF,TGTGCCAGCAAGGGGACTAAGTACAATGAGCAGTTCTTC
TRBV2,15,TRBD2,TRBJ2-7,NA,CASSALAGGPYEQYF,TGTGCCAGCAGTGCCCTAGCGGGAGGGCCCTACGAGCAGTACTTC
TRBV30,14,TRBD2,TRBJ2-5,NA,CAWTSGRALETQYF,TGTGCCTGGACTAGCGGGAGGGCCTTAGAGACCCAGTACTTC
TRBV21-1,13,NA,TRBJ1-2,NA,CASSKETDYGYTF,TGTGCCAGCAGCAAAGAGACCGACTATGGCTACACCTTC
TRBV5-4,14,NA,TRBJ2-7,NA,CASSPQGPGGEQYF,TGTGCCAGCAGCCCCCAGGGACCTGGCGGGGAGCAGTACTTC
TRBV15,13,NA,TRBJ1-2,NA,CATSPRSNYGYTF,TGTGCCACCAGCCCGAGGTCAAACTATGGCTACACCTTC
TRBV19,16,TRBD2,TRBJ2-2,NA,CASSALRERGTGELFF,TGTGCCAGTAGCGCCCTCCGGGAGCGGGGGACCGGGGAGCTGTTTTTT
TRBV30,14,TRBD1,TRBJ2-5,NA,CAWSGDRAGETQYF,TGTGCCTGGAGTGGGGACAGGGCGGGAGAGACCCAGTACTTC
TRBV5-1,15,TRBD2,TRBJ2-7,NA,CASSWGLADAYEQYF,TGCGCCAGCAGCTGGGGACTAGCGGACGCCTACGAGCAGTACTTC
TRBV18,13,NA,TRBJ2-7,NA,CASSPQAHDEQYF,TGTGCCAGCTCACCTCAAGCCCACGACGAGCAGTACTTC
TRBV13,14,TRBD1,TRBJ2-7,NA,CASSRTGSSYEQYF,TGTGCCAGCAGCCGGACAGGAAGCTCCTACGAGCAGTACTTC
TRBV7-9,15,NA,TRBJ2-5,NA,CASSSGGLLQETQYF,TGTGCCAGCAGCTCCGGTGGACTATTGCAAGAGACCCAGTACTTC
TRBV7-3,12,NA,TRBJ2-3,NA,CASSLSEDTQYF,TGTGCCAGCAGCTTAAGCGAGGATACGCAGTATTTT
TRBV28,14,NA,TRBJ2-5,once,CASSLTGSKETQYF,TGTGCCAGCAGTTTAACGGGCTCCAAAGAGACCCAGTACTTC
TRBV7-3,13,NA,TRBJ1-5,NA,CASSPDRNQPQHF,TGTGCCAGCAGCCCTGACAGAAATCAGCCCCAGCATTTT
TRBV4-3,17,NA,TRBJ2-1,NA,CASSQEGTRDTYNEQFF,TGCGCCAGCAGCCAAGAAGGTACCCGGGACACCTACAATGAGCAGTTCTTC